Listed here are 5 T cell receptor beta chains from one sample, sequenced in a study of identical twins (dated by TCRdb to 2016 to 2017). The protocol used for the library was 5' RACE. Sequenced using an Illumina HiSeq 2000. Through fastp at Q25 and MiXCR, TCRdb rebuilt clones from the public reads, retaining in-frame beta chains. One record per CDR3 amino acid sequence lists the most common genes and DNA. Counted in this sample were about 340,000 distinct CDR3 sequences; approximately 13% of them appeared once. The top ten clonotypes cover roughly 7% of the sample. These same data were also listed under a study on yellow fever vaccine responses in identical twins.

The sample taken for sequencing was CD8+ T cells sorted from blood. The source is a woman under 30 in good health.

The J gene is TRBJ2-3, the V gene TRBV2; TRBD2 matches 8 bases. Losses at the gene ends were 6 bases for V and 0 bases for J; bases not matched to a gene: 14. Germline lookup yields CDR1 SNHLY and CDR2 FYNNEI. The CDR3 consists of 18 residues. CDR3 residues: CASRAQRETQPSTDTQYF. Written as DNA, the CDR3 is TGTGCCAGCAGGGCTCAGCGGGAGACACAACCTAGCACAGATACGCAGTATTTT.

This clonotype was seen a few times. The chain carries TRBV24-1 and TRBJ2-5; D may be TRBD1 (5 bases). The CDR3 has 15 amino acids. CDR1 and CDR2 from the germline V gene are KGHDR and SFDVKD. The V end lost 3 bases, the J end lost 0 bases, and 10 bases lay between the germline ends. In DNA, the CDR3 is TGTGCCACCAGTGATGCAGGGTCCTACCAAGAGACCCAGTACTTC. Its protein is CATSDAGSYQETQYF.

In this sample, this clonotype turned up a few times. The chain employs TRBV9 and TRBJ2-1; D uncertain. The germline CDR1 and CDR2 sequences are SGDLS and YYNGEE. CDR3 size: 12 residues. V was pared by 4 bases and J by 1 base, with 3 bases between. This CDR3 reads CASSNSYNEQFF. The DNA of the CDR3 is TGTGCCAGCAGCAATTCCTACAATGAGCAGTTCTTC.

There are a few counts of this clonotype. This chain joins TRBV24-1 and TRBJ2-1; a possible D gene is TRBD2 (5 bases). The V gene lost 11 bases and the J gene lost 5 bases, with 9 bases spanning the gap. The CDR3 spans 11 residues. Per the germline V gene, CDR1 is KGHDR and CDR2 is SFDVKD. CDR3 sequence (DNA): TGTGCCAGCGGAGGTGACAATGAGCAGTTCTTC. It specifies CASGGDNEQFF.

This clonotype was seen more than once but under ten times. The rearrangement joins TRBV12-3 or TRBV12-4 to TRBJ2-3, with 9 bases lining up with TRBD2. This CDR3 has 16 residues. With 6 bases clipped from V and 4 bases from J, the junction kept 11 bases outside the gene matches. The CDR3 nucleotides read TGTGCCAGCAGAAACCCCTTTAGCGGGAGCTCAGATACGCAGTATTTT. Its protein product is CASRNPFSGSSDTQYF.